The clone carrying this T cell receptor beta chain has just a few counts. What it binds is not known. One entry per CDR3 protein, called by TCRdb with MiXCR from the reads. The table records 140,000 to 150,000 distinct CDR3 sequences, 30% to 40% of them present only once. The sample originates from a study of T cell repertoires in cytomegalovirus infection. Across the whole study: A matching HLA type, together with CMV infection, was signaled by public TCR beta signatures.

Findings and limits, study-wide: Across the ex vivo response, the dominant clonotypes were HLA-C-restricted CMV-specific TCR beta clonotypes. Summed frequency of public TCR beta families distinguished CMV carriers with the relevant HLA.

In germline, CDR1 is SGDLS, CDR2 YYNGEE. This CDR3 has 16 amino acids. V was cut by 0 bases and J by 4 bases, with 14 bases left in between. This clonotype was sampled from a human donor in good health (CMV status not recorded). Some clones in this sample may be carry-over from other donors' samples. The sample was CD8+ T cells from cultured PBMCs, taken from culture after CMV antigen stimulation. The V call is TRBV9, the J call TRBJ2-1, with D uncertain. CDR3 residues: CASSVGVPDGYNEQFF. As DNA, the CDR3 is TGTGCCAGCAGCGTAGGAGTTCCGGACGGGTACAATGAGCAGTTCTTC.